Listed below are T cell receptor beta chains from one sample, sequenced in a study of shared clonotypes between healthy human individuals. This table comes from immunoSEQ multiplex PCR, and its TCRdb copy is limited to in-frame clones, with some not included. The repertoire consists of about 960,000 clones, with more than 75% occurring once and the leading ten covering roughly 1.5%. The specimen was memory CD4+ T cells sorted from blood. The receptors derive from a man in his late teens or twenties in good health. Each CDR3 is given with its conserved first and last residue. The D gene is left open where the match is weak. Clone size is given for some rows only: seen once, a few or many times, or a class if the clone is expanded.

size,D,J,V,DNA,CDR3
-,-,TRBJ1-2,TRBV28,TGTGCCAGCAGTACGCCGGGCCAAAGTCACGGCTACACCTTC,CASSTPGQSHGYTF
few,-,TRBJ1-2,TRBV28,TGTGCCAGCAGTTTGGGCAAGAGGGGCTATGGCTACACCTTC,CASSLGKRGYGYTF
-,-,TRBJ2-7,TRBV6-5,TGTGCCAGCAGTTACTCCGTTTCTAGCTACGAGCAGTACTTC,CASSYSVSSYEQYF
-,TRBD1,TRBJ1-4,TRBV10-2,TGCGCCAGCAGGCAGGGGGTGAGGGAAAAACTGTTTTTT,CASRQGVREKLFF
-,-,TRBJ1-1,TRBV16,TGTGCCAGCAGCTCCGTCGCAGGGAACACTGAAGCTTTCTTT,CASSSVAGNTEAFF
-,-,TRBJ1-1,TRBV19,TGTGCCAGTAGTATCAAGGAGCGTGGTACTGAAGCTTTCTTT,CASSIKERGTEAFF
-,TRBD2,TRBJ2-5,TRBV18,TGTGCCAGCTCACCGGGACGGGGGGGAGAGACCCAGTACTTC,CASSPGRGGETQYF
-,-,TRBJ2-5,TRBV4-1,TGCGCCAGCAGCCAAGGTGGGGGGCTCGCAGTGGAGACCCAGTACTTC,CASSQGGGLAVETQYF
few,TRBD1,TRBJ2-7,TRBV4-3,TGCGCCAGCAGCCAAGAATATTACAGGGGGGACGAGCAGTACTTC,CASSQEYYRGDEQYF
-,-,TRBJ2-3,TRBV5-1,TGCGCCAGCAGCTTGTCTCAGGGTAGCACAGATACGCAGTATTTT,CASSLSQGSTDTQYF
once,-,TRBJ2-3,TRBV16,TGTGCCAGCAGCCAGCCACGACGGCCCACAGATACGCAGTATTTT,CASSQPRRPTDTQYF
-,-,TRBJ2-1,TRBV11-3,TGTGCCAGCAGCACGGGCCTCGGGGCGATCAATGAGCAGTTCTTC,CASSTGLGAINEQFF
-,-,TRBJ1-2,TRBV28,TGTGCCAGCAGTTTCACCCCGCCGGGACGGGACTTC,CASSFTPPGRDF
-,-,TRBJ2-7,TRBV28,TGTGCCAGCTATAAGGGCTACGAGCAGTACTTC,CASYKGYEQYF
few,-,TRBJ1-5,TRBV9,TGTGCCAGCAGCGCCGGTTCCGGGTACAGCAATCAGCCCCAGCATTTT,CASSAGSGYSNQPQHF
-,-,TRBJ2-2,TRBV30,TGTGCCTGGGGACAGTTCAACACCGGGGAGCTGTTTTTT,CAWGQFNTGELFF
-,-,TRBJ1-6,TRBV19,TGTGCCGCGACCAGCGGGGGAGGCAATTCACCCCTCCACTTT,CAATSGGGNSPLHF
-,TRBD1,TRBJ1-2,TRBV27,TGTGCCAGCAGTTTAGGGCAGGGGGATGGCTACACCTTC,CASSLGQGDGYTF
few,-,TRBJ2-1,TRBV4-1,TGCGCCAGCAGCCAAGAGGGCAGGTCTACCTACAATGAGCAGTTCTTC,CASSQEGRSTYNEQFF
-,-,TRBJ2-3,TRBV6-5,TGTGCCAGCAGCCATTCTCTAGCGCGCACAGATACGCAGTATTTT,CASSHSLARTDTQYF
-,TRBD1,TRBJ1-5,TRBV10-3,TGTGCCATCAGTGAAACACAGGGGAACCAGCCCCAGCATTTT,CAISETQGNQPQHF
-,-,TRBJ2-3,TRBV7-6,TGTGCCAGCAGCTTAAGAAGGGGACCTGCCGGGAACACAGATACGCAGTATTTT,CASSLRRGPAGNTDTQYF